This T cell receptor beta chain was recorded in a study of blood T cell repertoires in COVID-19. Study-level information: Sources were T cells, B-cell-depleted T cells, or PBMCs; the material itself was cDNA or gDNA.

Per the germline V gene, CDR1 is MNHNY and CDR2 is SVGAGI (reference sequence). The CDR3 has 16 residues. The V and J ends lost 8 bases and 2 bases, in that order; junction bases with no gene match: 13. Source study methods: Amplification with reference gene primers provided the estimates of nucleated cell counts. Assay: immunoSEQ multiplex PCR; the TCRdb copy retains only in-frame clones and omits some. Clone size and V and J calls were adopted from that table, with D and trimming inferred from the DNA. This table holds hundreds of thousands of clones, about 90% found once. This receptor was identified in a young woman who had recovered from COVID-19. The rearrangement links TRBV6-6 to TRBJ2-5; 8 bases line up with TRBD1. The sequenced sample was peripheral blood. The CDR3 loop reads CASLAQPGTGQETQYF. CDR3 bases: TGTGCCAGCTTAGCTCAGCCCGGGACAGGTCAAGAGACCCAGTACTTC.